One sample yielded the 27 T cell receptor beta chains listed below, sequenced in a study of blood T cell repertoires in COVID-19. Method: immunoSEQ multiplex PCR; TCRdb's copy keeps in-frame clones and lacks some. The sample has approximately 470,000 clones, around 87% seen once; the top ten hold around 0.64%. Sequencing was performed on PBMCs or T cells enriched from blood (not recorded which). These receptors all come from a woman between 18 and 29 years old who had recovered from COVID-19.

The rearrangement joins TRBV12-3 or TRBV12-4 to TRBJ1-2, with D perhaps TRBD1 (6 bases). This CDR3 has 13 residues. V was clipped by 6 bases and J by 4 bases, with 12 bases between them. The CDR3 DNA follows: TGTGCCAGCAGAAGCGGGACAACCTATGGCTACACCTTC. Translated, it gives CASRSGTTYGYTF.

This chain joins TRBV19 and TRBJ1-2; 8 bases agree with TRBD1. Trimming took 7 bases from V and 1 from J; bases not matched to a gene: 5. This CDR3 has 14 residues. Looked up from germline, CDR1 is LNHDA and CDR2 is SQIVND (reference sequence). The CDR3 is CASKRTGSNYGYTF. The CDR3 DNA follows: TGTGCCAGTAAAAGGACAGGGAGTAACTATGGCTACACCTTC.

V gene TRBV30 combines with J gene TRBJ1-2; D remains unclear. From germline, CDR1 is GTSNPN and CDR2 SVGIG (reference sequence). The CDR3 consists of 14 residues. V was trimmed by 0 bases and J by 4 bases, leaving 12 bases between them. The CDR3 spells CAWSVRGRTYGYTF. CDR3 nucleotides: TGTGCCTGGAGTGTACGAGGCAGAACCTATGGCTACACCTTC.

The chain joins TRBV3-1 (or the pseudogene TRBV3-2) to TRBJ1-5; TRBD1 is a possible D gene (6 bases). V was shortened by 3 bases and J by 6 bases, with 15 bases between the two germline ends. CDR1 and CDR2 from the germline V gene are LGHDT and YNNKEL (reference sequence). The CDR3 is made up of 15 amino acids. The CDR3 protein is CASSQFSGVGQPQHF. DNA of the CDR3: TGTGCCAGCAGCCAGTTTTCAGGGGTGGGTCAGCCCCAGCATTTT.

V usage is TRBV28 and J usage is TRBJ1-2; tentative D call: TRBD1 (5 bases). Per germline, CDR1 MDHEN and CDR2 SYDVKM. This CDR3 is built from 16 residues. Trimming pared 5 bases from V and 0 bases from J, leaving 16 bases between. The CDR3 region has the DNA TGTGCCAGCAGTCCCGGGGGTGAGGAAGCTAACTATGGCTACACCTTC. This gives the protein CASSPGGEEANYGYTF.

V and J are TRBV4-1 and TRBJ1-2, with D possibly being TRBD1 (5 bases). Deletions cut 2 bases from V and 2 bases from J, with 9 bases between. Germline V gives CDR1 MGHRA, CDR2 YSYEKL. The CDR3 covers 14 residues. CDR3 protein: CASSQLKGNYGYTF. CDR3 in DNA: TGCGCCAGCAGCCAACTCAAGGGGAACTATGGCTACACCTTC.

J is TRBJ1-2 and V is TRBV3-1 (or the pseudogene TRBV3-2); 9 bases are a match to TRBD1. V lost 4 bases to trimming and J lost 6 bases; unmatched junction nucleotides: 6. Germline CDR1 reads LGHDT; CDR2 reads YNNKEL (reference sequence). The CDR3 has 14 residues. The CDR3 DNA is TGTGCCAGCAGCCCAGGGACAGGGCAAGATGGCTACACCTTC. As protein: CASSPGTGQDGYTF.

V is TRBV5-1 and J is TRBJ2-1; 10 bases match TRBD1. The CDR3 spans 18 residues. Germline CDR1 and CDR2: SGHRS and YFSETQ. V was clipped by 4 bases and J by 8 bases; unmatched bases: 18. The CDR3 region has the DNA TGCGCCAGCAGCCCACAAGTCCCCGGGACAGGGGATGGCGATGAGCAGTTCTTC. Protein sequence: CASSPQVPGTGDGDEQFF.

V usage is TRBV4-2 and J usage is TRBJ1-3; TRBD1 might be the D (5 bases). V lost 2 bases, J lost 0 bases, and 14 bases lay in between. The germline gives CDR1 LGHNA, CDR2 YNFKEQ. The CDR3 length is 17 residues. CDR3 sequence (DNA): TGTGCCAGCAGCCAATACAGGCCCCCCGGCTCTGGAAACACCATATATTTT. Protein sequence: CASSQYRPPGSGNTIYF.

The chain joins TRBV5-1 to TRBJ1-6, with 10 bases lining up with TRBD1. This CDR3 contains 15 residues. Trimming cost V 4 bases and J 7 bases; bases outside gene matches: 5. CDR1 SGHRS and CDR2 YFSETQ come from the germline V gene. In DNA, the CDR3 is TGCGCCAGCAGCCCCGGACAGGGGGGGAATTCACCCCTCCACTTT. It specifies CASSPGQGGNSPLHF.

This CDR3 reads CASLQDRSYNEQFF. The CDR3 nucleotides read TGTGCCAGCCTTCAGGATCGGTCCTACAATGAGCAGTTCTTC. J is TRBJ2-1 and V is TRBV6-5, with D hard to call. CDR1 and CDR2 from the germline V gene are MNHEY and SVGAGI. V was clipped by 8 bases and J by 1 base, with 12 bases between them. The CDR3 totals 14 residues.

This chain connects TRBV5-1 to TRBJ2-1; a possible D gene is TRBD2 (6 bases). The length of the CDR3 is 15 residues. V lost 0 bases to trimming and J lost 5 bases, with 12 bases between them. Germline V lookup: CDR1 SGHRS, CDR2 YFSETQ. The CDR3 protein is CASSLVGLPNNEQFF. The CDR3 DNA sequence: TGCGCCAGCAGCTTGGTTGGACTACCTAACAATGAGCAGTTCTTC. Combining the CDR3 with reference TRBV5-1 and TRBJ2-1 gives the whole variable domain KAGVTQTPRYLIKTRGQQVTLSCSPISGHRSVSWYQQTPGQGLQFLFEYFSETQRNKGNFPGRFSGRQFSNSRSEMNVSTLELGDSALYLCASSLVGLPNNEQFFGPGTRLTVL.

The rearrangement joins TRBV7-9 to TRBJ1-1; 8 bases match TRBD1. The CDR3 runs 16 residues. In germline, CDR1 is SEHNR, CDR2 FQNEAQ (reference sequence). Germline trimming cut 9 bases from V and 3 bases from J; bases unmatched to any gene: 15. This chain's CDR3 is CASSYRGLVGDTEAFF. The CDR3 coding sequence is TGTGCCAGTTCCTACAGGGGGTTGGTAGGGGACACTGAAGCTTTCTTT.

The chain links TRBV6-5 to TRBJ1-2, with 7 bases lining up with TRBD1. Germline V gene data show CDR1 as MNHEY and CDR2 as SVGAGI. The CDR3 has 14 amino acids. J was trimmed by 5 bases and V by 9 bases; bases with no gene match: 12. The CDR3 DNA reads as TGTGCCAGTAAAAGGGGACAGATACTTTATGGCTACACCTTC. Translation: CASKRGQILYGYTF.

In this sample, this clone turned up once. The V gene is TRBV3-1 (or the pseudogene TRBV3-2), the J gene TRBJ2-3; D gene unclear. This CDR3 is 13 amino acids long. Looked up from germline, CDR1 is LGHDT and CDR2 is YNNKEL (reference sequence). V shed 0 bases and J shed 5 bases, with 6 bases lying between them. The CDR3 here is CASSQDPGDTQYF. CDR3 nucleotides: TGTGCCAGCAGCCAAGATCCAGGAGATACGCAGTATTTT.

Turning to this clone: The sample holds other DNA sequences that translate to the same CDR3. The CDR3: CASSIGGGTDTQYF. The CDR3 region has the DNA TGTGCCAGTAGTATAGGCGGGGGCACAGATACGCAGTATTTT. V gene TRBV19 combines with J gene TRBJ2-3; TRBD2 might be the D (6 bases). The CDR3 runs 14 residues. V was pared by 1 base and J by 1 base, with 6 bases between. Germline V CDR1 and CDR2: LNHDA, SQIVND (reference sequence).

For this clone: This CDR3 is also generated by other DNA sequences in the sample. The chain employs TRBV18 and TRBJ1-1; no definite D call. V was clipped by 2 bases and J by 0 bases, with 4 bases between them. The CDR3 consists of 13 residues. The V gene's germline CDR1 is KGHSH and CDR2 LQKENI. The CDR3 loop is CASSPTVNTEAFF. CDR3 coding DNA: TGTGCCAGCTCACCAACAGTGAACACTGAAGCTTTCTTT. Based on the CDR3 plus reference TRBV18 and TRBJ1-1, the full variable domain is NAGVMQNPRHLVRRRGQEARLRCSPMKGHSHVYWYRQLPEEGLKFMVYLQKENIIDESGMPKERFSAEFPKEGPSILRIQQVVRGDSAAYFCASSPTVNTEAFFGQGTRLTVV.

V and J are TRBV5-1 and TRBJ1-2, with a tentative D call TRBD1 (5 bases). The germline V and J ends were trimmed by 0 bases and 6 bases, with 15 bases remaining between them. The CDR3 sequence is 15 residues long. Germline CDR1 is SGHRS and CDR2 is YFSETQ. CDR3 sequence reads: CASSLVLVKGDGYTF. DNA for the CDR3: TGCGCCAGCAGCTTGGTCCTCGTTAAAGGGGATGGCTACACCTTC.

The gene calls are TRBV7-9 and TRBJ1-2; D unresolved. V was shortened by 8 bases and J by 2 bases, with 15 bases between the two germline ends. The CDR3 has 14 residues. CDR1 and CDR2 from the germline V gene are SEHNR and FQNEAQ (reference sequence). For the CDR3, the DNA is TGTGCCAGCCCCGGGAGGTCACCCAACTATGGCTACACCTTC. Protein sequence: CASPGRSPNYGYTF.

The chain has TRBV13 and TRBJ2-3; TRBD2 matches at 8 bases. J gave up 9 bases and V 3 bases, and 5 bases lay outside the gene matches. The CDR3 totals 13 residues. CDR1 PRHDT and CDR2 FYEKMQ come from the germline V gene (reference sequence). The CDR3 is CASSFSGGRTQYF. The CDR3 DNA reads TGTGCCAGCAGCTTTTCTGGCGGGAGGACGCAGTATTTT.

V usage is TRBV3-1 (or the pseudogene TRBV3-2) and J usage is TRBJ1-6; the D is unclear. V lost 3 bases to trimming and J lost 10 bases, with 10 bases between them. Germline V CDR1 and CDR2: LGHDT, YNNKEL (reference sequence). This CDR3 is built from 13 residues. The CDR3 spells CASSQLPQSPLHF. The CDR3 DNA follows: TGTGCCAGCAGCCAGCTTCCCCAGTCACCCCTCCACTTT.

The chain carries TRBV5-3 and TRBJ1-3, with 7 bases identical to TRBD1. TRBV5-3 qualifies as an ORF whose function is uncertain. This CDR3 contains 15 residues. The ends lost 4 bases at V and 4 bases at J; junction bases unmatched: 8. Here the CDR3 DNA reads TGTGCCAGAAGCCCCGGGACAGTGAGGGGAAACACCATATATTTT. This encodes CARSPGTVRGNTIYF.

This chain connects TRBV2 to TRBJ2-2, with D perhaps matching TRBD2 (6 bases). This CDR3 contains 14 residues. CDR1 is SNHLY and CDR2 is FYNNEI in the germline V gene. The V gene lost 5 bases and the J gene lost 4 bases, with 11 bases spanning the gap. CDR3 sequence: CASSWDSLTGELFF. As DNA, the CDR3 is TGTGCCAGCAGTTGGGACTCCCTCACCGGGGAGCTGTTTTTT. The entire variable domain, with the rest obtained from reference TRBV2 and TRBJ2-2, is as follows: EPEVTQTPSHQVTQMGQEVILRCVPISNHLYFYWYRQILGQKVEFLVSFYNNEISEKSEIFDDQFSVERPDGSNFTLKIRSTKLEDSAMYFCASSWDSLTGELFFGEGSRLTVL.

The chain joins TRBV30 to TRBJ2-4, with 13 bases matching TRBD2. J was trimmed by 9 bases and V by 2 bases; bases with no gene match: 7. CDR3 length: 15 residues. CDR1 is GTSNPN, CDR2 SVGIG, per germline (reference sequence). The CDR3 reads CAWSKLAGGPGIQYF. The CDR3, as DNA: TGTGCCTGGAGTAAACTAGCGGGGGGGCCGGGCATTCAGTACTTC.

The chain's CDR3 is CASSQVADSSRNTIYF. The CDR3 DNA reads TGCGCCAGCAGCCAAGTGGCAGATTCGTCCAGAAACACCATATATTTT. The chain links TRBV4-1 to TRBJ1-3, with D uncertain. This CDR3 contains 16 residues. V lost 1 base and J 5 bases, leaving 15 bases between the germline ends. The germline V gene encodes CDR1 MGHRA and CDR2 YSYEKL.

The CDR3 loop is CASSWGLAGVPQYF. The CDR3, as DNA: TGTGCCAGCAGTTGGGGACTAGCGGGGGTGCCGCAGTATTTT. The genes are TRBV27 and TRBJ2-3, with 14 bases identical to TRBD2. Unmatched junction bases numbered 4, after V lost 4 bases and J lost 10 bases. Germline values: CDR1 MNHEY, CDR2 SMNVEV (reference sequence). The CDR3 length is 14 residues.

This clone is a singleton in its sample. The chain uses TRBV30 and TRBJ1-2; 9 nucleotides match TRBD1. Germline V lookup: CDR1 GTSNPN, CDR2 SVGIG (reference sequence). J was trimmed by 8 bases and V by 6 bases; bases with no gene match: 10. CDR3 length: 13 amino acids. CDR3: CACSRDRGIGYTF. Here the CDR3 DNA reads TGTGCCTGTTCCCGAGACAGGGGGATCGGCTACACCTTC.